This T cell receptor beta chain came from a study of regulatory T cells in long-lasting Graves disease. This clonotype was found many times. Germline V gene sequence: CDR1 MNHEY, CDR2 SVGAGI. CDR3 length equals 13 residues. Trimming removed 4 bases from V and 3 bases from J, with 10 bases in between. Time point reported: newly diagnosed GD, antithyroid drugs for less than 3 months. RNA extracted from PBMCs served as the sequencing template. Investigators prepared the TCR beta libraries by applying iRepertoire HTBI primers and Arm-PCR of CDR3 regions. TCRdb redid the calling of the multiplex PCR reads with MiXCR, one entry per CDR3 protein. Of about 430,000 distinct CDR3 sequences in the sample, over 14% were seen once. The sample was also linked to a second study, of T cells in Graves' hyperthyroidism and ophthalmopathy.

This sequence joins TRBV6-5 and TRBJ2-7, with D uncertain. The receptor was derived from a woman in her 40s with Graves disease. The source was peripheral blood mononuclear cells (PBMCs), collected at new diagnosis, from a patient treated with antithyroid drugs. The CDR3 sequence is CASSSLLGYEQYF. The CDR3 bases are TGTGCCAGCAGTTCTCTTCTTGGCTACGAGCAGTACTTC.